Below, 26 T cell receptor beta chains from the same sample are listed, as sequenced in a study of blood T cell repertoires in COVID-19. Some clones are missing from TCRdb's copy, which holds only in-frame ones; the method was immunoSEQ multiplex PCR. The sample lists approximately 300,000 clones; around 85% were seen once. The sequencing input was PBMCs or T cells enriched from blood (not recorded which). These receptors all stem from a woman in her thirties who had been exposed to COVID-19.

In its sample, this clone was seen once. The V and J genes are TRBV4-1 and TRBJ2-7; the D gene is possibly TRBD2 (7 bases). The CDR3 is made up of 15 amino acids. V lost 0 bases to trimming and J lost 2 bases, with 11 bases between them. The germline CDR1 and CDR2 sequences are MGHRA and YSYEKL. The CDR3 here is CASSQDGGGPYEQYF. As DNA, the CDR3 is TGCGCCAGCAGCCAAGATGGCGGGGGCCCCTACGAGCAGTACTTC.

J is TRBJ1-1 and V is TRBV7-9, with D possibly being TRBD1 (6 bases). Germline lookup yields CDR1 SEHNR and CDR2 FQNEAQ (reference sequence). V gave up 7 bases and J gave up 5 bases, with 17 bases separating them. This CDR3 is built from 14 residues. CDR3 residues: CASIQSGVWTEAFF. The CDR3, as DNA: TGTGCCAGCATCCAATCAGGGGTGTGGACTGAAGCTTTCTTT.

The chain has TRBV28 and TRBJ1-4; TRBD1 aligns across 8 bases. Germline V lookup: CDR1 MDHEN, CDR2 SYDVKM. V lost 2 bases, J lost 4 bases, and 15 bases stayed unmatched. The CDR3 totals 19 residues. CDR3 sequence: CASSLTLTQGARNNEKLFF. CDR3 bases: TGTGCCAGCAGTTTAACTCTAACTCAGGGGGCGCGAAATAATGAAAAACTGTTTTTT.

The chain combines TRBV9 with TRBJ1-1; 7 bases agree with TRBD1. CDR1 and CDR2 (germline): SGDLS, YYNGEE. The CDR3 totals 20 residues. V lost 2 bases to trimming and J lost 2 bases; unmatched junction nucleotides: 21. The CDR3: CASSVEGNSGTAIRNTEAFF. The CDR3 bases are TGTGCCAGCAGCGTGGAGGGTAACAGTGGGACAGCTATTCGAAACACTGAAGCTTTCTTT.

The chain joins TRBV6-5 to TRBJ1-2, with 12 bases that match TRBD1. Germline V gene lookup returns CDR1 MNHEY and CDR2 SVGAGI. V shed 7 bases and J 2 bases; nucleotides not matched to a gene: 5. This CDR3 has 15 amino acids. The CDR3 DNA is TGTGCCAGCATCCCGGGACAGGGGGCGAACTATGGCTACACCTTC. Its protein product is CASIPGQGANYGYTF.

The V gene is TRBV27, the J gene TRBJ2-7; a weak D match, TRBD1 (6 bases). This CDR3 is 15 amino acids long. Trimming stripped 6 bases from V and 4 bases from J, with 19 bases between. Germline V gene lookup returns CDR1 MNHEY and CDR2 SMNVEV (reference sequence). The CDR3 DNA reads TGTGCCAGCAGACTACAATACAGGGAAGCGTACGAGCAGTACTTC. Its protein is CASRLQYREAYEQYF.

The rearrangement uses TRBV12-3 or TRBV12-4 and TRBJ1-5; the D is unclear. Trimming shortened V by 6 bases and J by 7 bases, and 13 bases separated the two germline ends. This CDR3 is built from 13 residues. DNA for the CDR3: TGTGCCAGCAGCCCCACCGGGAGGCAGCCCCAGCATTTT. Amino acids: CASSPTGRQPQHF.

The chain couples TRBV7-9 to TRBJ2-5, with D possibly matching TRBD1 (6 bases). Trimming stripped 4 bases from V and 5 bases from J, with 17 bases between. This CDR3 is built from 15 residues. CDR1 is SEHNR, CDR2 FQNEAQ, per germline (reference sequence). DNA for the CDR3: TGTGCCAGCAGCTATCAGGGGAATGATCGGGAGACCCAGTACTTC. It specifies CASSYQGNDRETQYF. Looking up the rest from reference TRBV7-9 and TRBJ2-5 gives the full variable domain: DTGVSQNPRHKITKRGQNVTFRCDPISEHNRLYWYRQTLGQGPEFLTYFQNEAQLEKSRLLSDRFSAERPKGSFSTLEIQRTEQGDSAMYLCASSYQGNDRETQYFGPGTRLLVL.

The genes are TRBV27 and TRBJ1-2, with a possible D match to TRBD1 (5 bases). Trimming removed 5 bases from V and 2 bases from J, with 12 bases in between. There are 14 residues in the CDR3. Germline CDR1 is MNHEY and CDR2 is SMNVEV (reference sequence). CDR3 amino acids: CASSPGHLNYGYTF. The CDR3 DNA reads TGTGCCAGCAGTCCCGGACATCTCAACTATGGCTACACCTTC.

The CDR3 reads CASSLNRGQSSGNTIYF. CDR3 bases: TGTGCCAGCAGCCTAAACAGGGGGCAGAGCTCTGGAAACACCATATATTTT. The V and J genes are TRBV5-5 and TRBJ1-3; the match to TRBD1 covers 9 bases. CDR3 size: 17 residues. Germline V gene lookup returns CDR1 SGHKS and CDR2 YYEKEE (reference sequence). J was trimmed by 0 bases and V by 4 bases; bases with no gene match: 8.

This clone was seen only a few times. The rearrangement uses TRBV2 and TRBJ2-2; 9 bases are a match to TRBD2. The CDR3 is 15 residues long. Per the germline V gene, CDR1 is SNHLY and CDR2 is FYNNEI. The ends lost 6 bases at V and 6 bases at J; junction bases unmatched: 8. CDR3 DNA sequence: TGTGCCAGCAGCGGCAGCGGGGGGTTCTCCGGGGAGCTGTTTTTT. Translating it yields CASSGSGGFSGELFF.

This chain joins TRBV5-6 and TRBJ2-3; no reliable D call. Germline values: CDR1 SGHDT, CDR2 YYEEEE. This CDR3 is 16 amino acids long. V lost 0 bases and J lost 0, with 11 bases in between. The CDR3 here is CASSLAYSLSTDTQYF. As DNA, the CDR3 is TGTGCCAGCAGCTTGGCCTACAGCCTTAGCACAGATACGCAGTATTTT.

In this sample, this clone turned up once. This chain joins TRBV7-8 and TRBJ1-2, with TRBD1 matching 9 bases. Germline lookup yields CDR1 SGHVS and CDR2 FQNEAQ. This CDR3 has 15 residues. The V gene end was trimmed by 5 bases and the J gene end by 2 bases; junction bases not matched to a gene: 6. In DNA, the CDR3 is TGTGCCAGCAGCCCCGGTGGGACAGGGAACTATGGCTACACCTTC. Its protein is CASSPGGTGNYGYTF.

The rearrangement uses TRBV28 and TRBJ1-1; unclear D gene. V gave up 3 bases and J gave up 0 bases, with 11 bases separating them. CDR3 size: 15 residues. The V gene's germline CDR1 is MDHEN and CDR2 SYDVKM. CDR3 DNA: TGTGCCAGCAGTTTGTGGCAGGCAGTGAACACTGAAGCTTTCTTT. Translated: CASSLWQAVNTEAFF.

The rearrangement joins TRBV5-1 to TRBJ2-1; 13 bases match TRBD2. The CDR3 consists of 17 residues. Germline V gene sequence: CDR1 SGHRS, CDR2 YFSETQ. With 0 bases clipped from V and 0 bases from J, the junction kept 0 bases outside the gene matches. The CDR3 bases are TGCGCCAGCAGCTTGGGACTAGCGGGAGGCTCCTACAATGAGCAGTTCTTC. Protein sequence: CASSLGLAGGSYNEQFF.

The gene calls are TRBV6-5 and TRBJ2-7, with 9 bases fitting TRBD1. The CDR3 has 15 residues. V lost 9 bases to trimming and J lost 2 bases; unmatched junction nucleotides: 11. The germline V gene encodes CDR1 MNHEY and CDR2 SVGAGI. CDR3 nucleotide sequence: TGTGCCAGTAAAAAAACCGGGACAGGGACCTACGAGCAGTACTTC. Translation: CASKKTGTGTYEQYF.

This clone was seen a single time. The gene calls are TRBV7-9 and TRBJ1-1; 9 nucleotides match TRBD1. V was clipped by 5 bases and J by 0 bases; unmatched bases: 7. The CDR3 runs 16 residues. Germline lookup yields CDR1 SEHNR and CDR2 FQNEAQ (reference sequence). DNA for the CDR3: TGTGCCAGCAGCCCCGGGACAGGGATCATGAACACTGAAGCTTTCTTT. This encodes CASSPGTGIMNTEAFF.

This chain connects TRBV5-1 to TRBJ2-7, with D unclear. V lost 0 bases and J 5 bases, leaving 6 bases between the germline ends. The CDR3 sequence is 12 residues long. Germline CDR1 and CDR2: SGHRS and YFSETQ. In nucleotides, the CDR3 is TGCGCCAGCAGCTTGGACATCGACGAGCAGTACTTC. Amino acids: CASSLDIDEQYF. Variable domain in full (rest from reference TRBV5-1 and TRBJ2-7): KAGVTQTPRYLIKTRGQQVTLSCSPISGHRSVSWYQQTPGQGLQFLFEYFSETQRNKGNFPGRFSGRQFSNSRSEMNVSTLELGDSALYLCASSLDIDEQYFGPGTRLTVT.

The chain recombines TRBV28 with TRBJ1-4; D gene uncertain. Germline V gene data show CDR1 as MDHEN and CDR2 as SYDVKM. This CDR3 is built from 15 residues. Deletions cut 2 bases from V and 0 bases from J, with 7 bases between. DNA of the CDR3: TGTGCCAGCAGTTTAGTCGGTGCAACTAATGAAAAACTGTTTTTT. It codes for CASSLVGATNEKLFF.

The genes are TRBV7-6 and TRBJ2-1; 16 bases line up with TRBD2. Per germline, CDR1 SGHVS and CDR2 FNYEAQ. The CDR3 loop spans 16 amino acids. V was pared by 2 bases and J by 13 bases, with 8 bases of the junction left unmatched. The chain's CDR3 is CASSLLVGTSGRVQFF. The CDR3 DNA reads TGTGCCAGCAGCTTATTGGTGGGGACTAGCGGGAGGGTCCAGTTCTTC.

The rearrangement links TRBV13 to TRBJ2-1, with 10 bases identical to TRBD2. Trimming removed 5 bases from V and 13 bases from J; junction bases left unmatched: 5. CDR1 PRHDT and CDR2 FYEKMQ come from the germline V gene (reference sequence). This CDR3 is built from 12 residues. The CDR3 bases are TGTGCCAGCAGCCGAGAGCGGGAGGGCCAGTTCTTC. Translation: CASSREREGQFF.

The rearrangement links TRBV27 to TRBJ1-2; TRBD1 might be the D (6 bases). V was pared by 0 bases and J by 1 base, with 18 bases between. The germline V gene encodes CDR1 MNHEY and CDR2 SMNVEV (reference sequence). The CDR3 has 18 residues. CDR3 nucleotides: TGTGCCAGCAGTTTATCCGCGACAGGAGACGGGTTTAACTATGGCTACACCTTC. Protein: CASSLSATGDGFNYGYTF.

This clone was picked up a small number of times. V gene TRBV5-1 combines with J gene TRBJ1-1; TRBD1 is a possible D gene (6 bases). CDR1 is SGHRS, CDR2 YFSETQ, per germline. V was clipped by 3 bases and J by 1 base, with 10 bases between them. The CDR3 runs to 14 residues. CDR3: CASSSGQPNTEAFF. CDR3 bases: TGCGCCAGCAGCTCTGGACAGCCGAACACTGAAGCTTTCTTT.

The rearrangement joins TRBV6-5 to TRBJ2-7; a possible D gene is TRBD2 (6 bases). The CDR3 runs to 15 residues. V was shortened by 0 bases and J by 0 bases, with 9 bases between the two germline ends. Germline V gene lookup returns CDR1 MNHEY and CDR2 SVGAGI. CDR3 bases: TGTGCCAGCAGTTACTCGGGGGGAAACTCCTACGAGCAGTACTTC. This encodes CASSYSGGNSYEQYF.

The CDR3 bases are TGTGCCAGCAGTGATTGGGAGGCCTATAATTCACCCCTCCACTTT. Residues: CASSDWEAYNSPLHF. The V and J genes are TRBV2 and TRBJ1-6; D unclear. This CDR3 has 15 residues. Germline V CDR1 and CDR2: SNHLY, FYNNEI. V was shortened by 3 bases and J by 2 bases, with 8 bases between the two germline ends. Drawing the rest from reference TRBV2 and TRBJ1-6, the complete variable domain is EPEVTQTPSHQVTQMGQEVILRCVPISNHLYFYWYRQILGQKVEFLVSFYNNEISEKSEIFDDQFSVERPDGSNFTLKIRSTKLEDSAMYFCASSDWEAYNSPLHFGNGTRLTVT.

This clone was seen only once. The chain combines TRBV19 with TRBJ2-2; 7 bases match TRBD1. Per the germline V gene, CDR1 is LNHDA and CDR2 is SQIVND (reference sequence). The ends lost 6 bases at V and 5 bases at J; junction bases unmatched: 6. The CDR3 is 14 amino acids. CDR3 region: CASRLRGRTGELFF. For the CDR3, the DNA is TGTGCCAGTAGATTGAGGGGGCGAACCGGGGAGCTGTTTTTT.